These 18 T cell receptor beta chains were all obtained from the same sample, sequenced in a study of T cells in localized non-small cell lung cancer. The method was immunoSEQ multiplex PCR; TCRdb's version includes in-frame clones alone and lacks a portion of them. The sample has about 29,000 clones; roughly nine tenths are singletons. Sequencing was performed on peripheral blood, taken before any cancer treatment. The receptors stem from a woman aged 35 to 69 with stage I lung adenocarcinoma.

This sequence joins TRBV10-3 and TRBJ1-4; D possibly corresponds to TRBD1 (6 bases). CDR3 length: 15 amino acids. Trimming took off 8 bases at V and 8 bases at J, with 21 bases between the two ends. Germline CDR1 reads ENHRY; CDR2 reads SYGVKD. The CDR3 coding sequence is TGTGCCATCTCTGGCCAACAGGGAGGTCGAGAAAAACTGTTTTTT. Translation gives CAISGQQGGREKLFF.

The rearrangement joins TRBV7-8 to TRBJ2-2; D not resolved. Germline values: CDR1 SGHVS, CDR2 FQNEAQ. The CDR3 has 13 amino acids. V lost 5 bases to trimming and J lost 6 bases, with 10 bases between them. Written as DNA, the CDR3 is TGTGCCAGCAGCCTACGTACGGCCGGGGAGCTGTTTTTT. Its translation: CASSLRTAGELFF.

The gene calls are TRBV18 and TRBJ1-2; D remains unclear. There are 16 residues in the CDR3. Trimming removed 3 bases from V and 3 bases from J, with 17 bases in between. The germline V gene has CDR1 KGHSH and CDR2 LQKENI. CDR3 sequence reads: CASSPDFSGTDYGYTF. CDR3 sequence (DNA): TGTGCCAGCTCACCTGATTTTTCCGGCACAGACTATGGCTACACCTTC.

V gene TRBV29-1 combines with J gene TRBJ1-1, with 8 nucleotides matching TRBD1. Trimming removed 4 bases from V and 1 base from J; junction bases left unmatched: 5. The V gene's germline CDR1 is SQVTM and CDR2 ANQGSEA. This CDR3 region has 14 residues. The CDR3 DNA reads as TGCAGCGTTGGGGGGACAGGTGGGAACACTGAAGCTTTCTTT. This sequence encodes CSVGGTGGNTEAFF. Full variable domain (missing parts from reference TRBV29-1 and TRBJ1-1): SAVISQKPSRDICQRGTSLTIQCQVDSQVTMMFWYRQQPGQSLTLIATANQGSEATYESGFVIDKFPISRPNLTFSTLTVSNMSPEDSSIYLCSVGGTGGNTEAFFGQGTRLTVV.

This chain links TRBV7-2 with TRBJ2-1; 15 bases are shared with TRBD2. The germline V gene encodes CDR1 SGHTA and CDR2 FQGNSA. J lost 0 bases, V lost 5 bases, and 5 bases had no gene match. The CDR3 totals 18 residues. The CDR3 loop reads CASSAGLAGGNSYNEQFF. Here the CDR3 DNA reads TGTGCCAGCAGCGCTGGACTAGCGGGGGGGAACTCCTACAATGAGCAGTTCTTC.

This clone was counted between two and nine times. The V gene is TRBV27, the J gene TRBJ1-2; the D gene is possibly TRBD1 (6 bases). V lost 2 bases, J lost 8 bases, and 12 bases lay in between. This CDR3 region has 13 residues. CDR1 is MNHEY and CDR2 is SMNVEV in the germline V gene (reference sequence). The CDR3: CASSLQGPEGYTF. In nucleotides, the CDR3 is TGTGCCAGCAGTTTACAGGGGCCAGAGGGCTACACCTTC.

The rearrangement links TRBV11-2 to TRBJ1-4; no clear D gene. Germline CDR1 and CDR2: SGHAT and FQNNGV. CDR3 length equals 15 residues. Trimming stripped 5 bases from V and 4 bases from J, with 14 bases between. The CDR3 reads CASSPGGRNNEKLFF. The CDR3 DNA reads TGTGCCAGCAGCCCCGGCGGTAGGAATAATGAAAAACTGTTTTTT.

This sequence joins TRBV5-1 and TRBJ2-3; D may match TRBD1 or TRBD2 (6 bases each). Germline V gives CDR1 SGHRS, CDR2 YFSETQ. V lost 9 bases and J lost 3, with 20 bases in between. This CDR3 is built from 15 residues. This CDR3 reads CATTTSGAETDTQYF. The CDR3 region has the DNA TGCGCCACCACTACCTCGGGGGCCGAAACAGATACGCAGTATTTT.

The rearrangement uses TRBV28 and TRBJ1-2, with 7 bases fitting TRBD1. The CDR3 covers 14 residues. Germline CDR1 reads MDHEN; CDR2 reads SYDVKM. With V trimmed by 7 bases and J by 0 bases, 5 bases remained unmatched. CDR3 in amino acids: CASKEGGANYGYTF. CDR3 nucleotide sequence: TGTGCCAGCAAGGAAGGGGGCGCTAACTATGGCTACACCTTC.

V is TRBV9 and J is TRBJ2-7, with TRBD2 as a possible D gene (5 bases). Between the trimmed V and J ends, which lost 3 bases and 2 bases, there was a span of 15 bases. CDR1 is SGDLS, CDR2 YYNGEE, per germline. The CDR3 runs 15 residues. The CDR3, as DNA: TGTGCCAGCAGCGCCCAGCTAGCTACTCCCTACGAGCAGTACTTC. It encodes CASSAQLATPYEQYF. Full variable domain (remainder filled in from reference TRBV9 and TRBJ2-7): DSGVTQTPKHLITATGQRVTLRCSPRSGDLSVYWYQQSLDQGLQFLIQYYNGEERAKGNILERFSAQQFPDLHSELNLSSLELGDSALYFCASSAQLATPYEQYFGPGTRLTVT.

The chain carries TRBV5-1 and TRBJ1-4, with 8 bases identical to TRBD1. CDR1 and CDR2 from the germline V gene are SGHRS and YFSETQ. Trimming removed 4 bases from V and 5 bases from J; junction bases left unmatched: 7. CDR3 length equals 15 residues. The DNA for the CDR3 is TGCGCCAGCAGCGGAGGACAGGGCCTCAATGAAAAACTGTTTTTT. As protein: CASSGGQGLNEKLFF.

Regarding this clone: Germline is not matched at one junction end, which may reflect a read error. The V gene is TRBV30, the J gene TRBJ1-2, with a tentative D call TRBD1 (5 bases). The CDR3 totals 14 residues. Per germline, CDR1 GTSNPN and CDR2 SVGIG (reference sequence). The CDR3 DNA follows: TGTGCCTCCCCCGAGGGAGGCCAGGGCGCTGGCCACACCTTC. This sequence encodes CASPEGGQGAGHTF.

This chain links TRBV19 with TRBJ1-3; 7 nucleotides match TRBD1. The CDR3 spans 15 residues. CDR1 LNHDA and CDR2 SQIVND come from the germline V gene (reference sequence). V dropped 6 bases and J dropped 3; count of bases not matched to a gene: 8. In DNA form, the CDR3 reads TGTGCCAGTAGCATACAGGGGAGACTTGGAAACACCATATATTTT. Translation: CASSIQGRLGNTIYF. The entire variable domain, with the rest obtained from reference TRBV19 and TRBJ1-3, is as follows: DGGITQSPKYLFRKEGQNVTLSCEQNLNHDAMYWYRQDPGQGLRLIYYSQIVNDFQKGDIAEGYSVSREKKESFPLTVTSAQKNPTAFYLCASSIQGRLGNTIYFGEGSWLTVV.

CDR3 residues: CASSLDREADEKLFF. In DNA, the CDR3 is TGTGCCAGCAGCTTAGACAGGGAGGCGGATGAAAAACTGTTTTTT. The gene calls are TRBV7-9 and TRBJ1-4; weak D call: TRBD1 (6 bases). V was trimmed by 1 base and J by 6 bases, leaving 12 bases between them. The CDR3 is made up of 15 amino acids. Germline CDR1 SEHNR, CDR2 FQNEAQ (reference sequence).

The chain carries TRBV10-2 and TRBJ1-1; 7 nucleotides match TRBD1. The ends lost 7 bases at V and 3 bases at J; junction bases unmatched: 11. The CDR3 covers 15 residues. Germline CDR1 is WSHSY and CDR2 is SAAADI. The CDR3 reads CASNTGVLVDTEAFF. The CDR3 coding sequence is TGCGCCAGCAATACAGGGGTTTTAGTGGACACTGAAGCTTTCTTT.

The CDR3 nucleotides read TGTGCCACCAGCAGAGGACTAGCGGGAGGGCCCGATGAGCAGTTCTTC. Its translation is CATSRGLAGGPDEQFF. The genes are TRBV15 and TRBJ2-1, with 14 bases matching TRBD2. The CDR3 loop spans 16 amino acids. The trim removed 1 base at V and 8 bases at J, leaving 4 bases unmatched. In germline, CDR1 is LNHNV, CDR2 YYDKDF (reference sequence).

The rearrangement uses TRBV30 and TRBJ2-3; the match to TRBD2 covers 13 bases. Per the germline V gene, CDR1 is GTSNPN and CDR2 is SVGIG (reference sequence). CDR3 length: 17 residues. V trimming: 3 bases; J trimming: 5 bases; junction bases outside the gene matches: 11. Written as DNA, the CDR3 is TGTGCCTGGAGCGTCCCGGGACTAGCGGGGAGACAAGATACGCAGTATTTT. Translated: CAWSVPGLAGRQDTQYF.

The chain recombines TRBV18 with TRBJ1-4; D gene unclear. Trimming removed 3 bases from V and 11 bases from J, with 7 bases in between. CDR1 is KGHSH and CDR2 is LQKENI in the germline V gene. The CDR3 length is 11 residues. The CDR3 nucleotides are TGTGCCAGCTCACCCGGAGATAAACTGTTTTTT. It yields the protein CASSPGDKLFF.